The clone carrying this T cell receptor beta chain is categorized as large. As yet, its antigen is unknown. These data originate in a study of T cells in localized non-small cell lung cancer. General study points: Sequencing, confined to only one tumor region, leaves heterogeneity possible. Researchers found a median around 61 of the top 100 tumor clones in adjacent lung. Clonality of T cells reached its maximum in uninvolved adjacent lung, surpassing tumor. Overall survival was longer when the density of T cells in the blood was higher.

Germline CDR1 MGHRA, CDR2 YSYEKL. V lost 3 bases and J 6 bases, leaving 18 bases between the germline ends. There are 16 residues in the CDR3. The protocol was immunoSEQ multiplex PCR, while the TCRdb copy is restricted to in-frame clones and leaves out a portion. The sample comprises over 1,100 clones, about 20% of which are singletons, and 14% rests with the top ten. The clonotype originates from a woman aged 40-69 years with stage II lung adenocarcinoma. The chain has TRBV4-1 and TRBJ2-4; D is undetermined. Sequencing was performed on normal lung tissue next to the tumor, taken before any cancer treatment. In nucleotides, the CDR3 is TGCGCCAGCAGCCAGCCGGACGGGTTGGGCGGAAACATTCAGTACTTC. Translating it yields CASSQPDGLGGNIQYF.